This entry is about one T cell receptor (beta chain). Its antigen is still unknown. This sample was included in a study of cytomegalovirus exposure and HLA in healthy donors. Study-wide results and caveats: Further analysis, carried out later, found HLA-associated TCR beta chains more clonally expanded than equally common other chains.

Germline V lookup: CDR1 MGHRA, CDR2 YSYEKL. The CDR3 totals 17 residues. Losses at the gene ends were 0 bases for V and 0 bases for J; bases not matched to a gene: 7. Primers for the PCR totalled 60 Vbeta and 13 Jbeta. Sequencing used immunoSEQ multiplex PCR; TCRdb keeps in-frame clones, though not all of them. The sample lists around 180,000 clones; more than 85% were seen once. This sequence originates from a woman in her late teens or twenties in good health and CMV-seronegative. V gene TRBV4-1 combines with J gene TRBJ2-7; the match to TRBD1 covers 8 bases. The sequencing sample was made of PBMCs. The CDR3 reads CASSQDSPRGHSYEQYF. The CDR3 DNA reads TGCGCCAGCAGCCAAGATTCCCCCAGGGGGCACTCCTACGAGCAGTACTTC.